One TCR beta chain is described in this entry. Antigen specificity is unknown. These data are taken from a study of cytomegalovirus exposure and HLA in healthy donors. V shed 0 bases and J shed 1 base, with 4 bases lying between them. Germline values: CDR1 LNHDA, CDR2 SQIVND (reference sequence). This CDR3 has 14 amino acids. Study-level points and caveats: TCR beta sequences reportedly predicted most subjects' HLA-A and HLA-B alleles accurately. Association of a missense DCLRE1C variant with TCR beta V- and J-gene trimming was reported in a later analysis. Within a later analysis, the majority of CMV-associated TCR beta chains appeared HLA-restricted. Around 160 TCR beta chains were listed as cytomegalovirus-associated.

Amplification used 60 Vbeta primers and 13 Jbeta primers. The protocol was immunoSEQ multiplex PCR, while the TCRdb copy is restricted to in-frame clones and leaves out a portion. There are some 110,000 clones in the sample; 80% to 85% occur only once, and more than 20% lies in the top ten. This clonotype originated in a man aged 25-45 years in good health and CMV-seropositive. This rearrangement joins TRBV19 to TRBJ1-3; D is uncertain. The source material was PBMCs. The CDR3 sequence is CASSIDSSGNTIYF. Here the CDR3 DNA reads TGTGCCAGTAGTATAGACAGTTCTGGAAACACCATATATTTT. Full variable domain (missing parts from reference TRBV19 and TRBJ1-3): DGGITQSPKYLFRKEGQNVTLSCEQNLNHDAMYWYRQDPGQGLRLIYYSQIVNDFQKGDIAEGYSVSREKKESFPLTVTSAQKNPTAFYLCASSIDSSGNTIYFGEGSWLTVV.